These 30 T cell receptor beta chains were all obtained from the same sample, sequenced in a study of OX40 agonist ivuxolimab in advanced cancers. The data were produced by immunoSEQ multiplex PCR, yet TCRdb's version contains in-frame clones alone and is incomplete. This table has tens of thousands of clones, 85% to 90% appearing once. The specimen was CD4+ or CD8+ T cells sorted from blood, collected in a trial of the OX40 agonist ivuxolimab. These receptors were taken from an adult with an advanced solid tumor such as melanoma, head and neck, liver or kidney cancer.

V and J are TRBV5-8 and TRBJ1-4; D might be TRBD1 (5 bases). CDR1 SGHTS and CDR2 YDEGEE come from the germline V gene. V gave up 6 bases and J gave up 3 bases, with 12 bases separating them. This CDR3 region has 14 residues. The CDR3 DNA reads TGTGCCAGCACCCGGGGCTGGGCTAATGAAAAACTGTTTTTT. This gives the protein CASTRGWANEKLFF.

CDR3 DNA: TGTGCCAGCAGTTTTTCTGGGGCCAACGTCCTGACTTTC. Protein sequence: CASSFSGANVLTF. The chain has TRBV27 and TRBJ2-6, with D uncertain. There are 13 residues in the CDR3. In germline, CDR1 is MNHEY, CDR2 SMNVEV (reference sequence). Trimming pared 3 bases from V and 1 base from J, leaving 1 base between.

V gene TRBV19 combines with J gene TRBJ1-1; D is possibly TRBD1 (5 bases). Germline values: CDR1 LNHDA, CDR2 SQIVND (reference sequence). Trimming stripped 9 bases from V and 3 bases from J, with 20 bases between. The CDR3 runs 15 residues. CDR3 amino acids: CASLHTWGVDTEAFF. CDR3 DNA sequence: TGTGCCAGCCTACATACATGGGGGGTTGACACTGAAGCTTTCTTT.

For the CDR3, the DNA is TGCGCCAGCAGCCAAGATAAGGACAGGGCGGGGGGGAATGAGCAGTTCTTC. The encoded protein is CASSQDKDRAGGNEQFF. This sequence joins TRBV4-1 and TRBJ2-1; maybe TRBD2 (9 bases). Germline V CDR1 and CDR2: MGHRA, YSYEKL. The CDR3 loop spans 17 amino acids. Trimming stripped 0 bases from V and 7 bases from J, with 19 bases between.

The chain links TRBV6-5 to TRBJ1-2, with TRBD1 as a possible D gene (6 bases). Germline V gives CDR1 MNHEY, CDR2 SVGAGI. CDR3 length: 14 amino acids. Trimming stripped 7 bases from V and 4 bases from J, with 16 bases between. This chain's CDR3 is CASTPTGAFYGYTF. As DNA, the CDR3 is TGTGCCAGCACTCCCACGGGGGCTTTCTATGGCTACACCTTC.

This chain connects TRBV4-1 to TRBJ2-2, with D hard to call. Trimming left V 4 bases short and J 1 base short, with 13 bases between. The CDR3 length is 16 residues. Germline values: CDR1 MGHRA, CDR2 YSYEKL. For the CDR3, the DNA is TGCGCCAGCAGCCGAAGCTCCGCCAAGAACACCGGGGAGCTGTTTTTT. Protein: CASSRSSAKNTGELFF.

V gene TRBV5-1 combines with J gene TRBJ2-5; weak D call: TRBD2 (5 bases). CDR3 length: 14 amino acids. V lost 0 bases and J 5 bases, leaving 11 bases between the germline ends. Germline V gene data show CDR1 as SGHRS and CDR2 as YFSETQ. The CDR3 region has the DNA TGCGCCAGCAGCTTGGCGGGGTCCTCGGAGACCCAGTACTTC. Translation gives CASSLAGSSETQYF.

The chain couples TRBV12-5 to TRBJ1-3; the D gene is possibly TRBD1 (5 bases). Trimming left V 6 bases short and J 2 bases short, with 8 bases between. This CDR3 is 13 amino acids long. Per germline, CDR1 LGHNT and CDR2 FRNRAP. The CDR3: CASGRGAGNTIYF. In nucleotides, the CDR3 is TGTGCTAGTGGACGGGGGGCTGGAAACACCATATATTTT.

The chain links TRBV4-1 to TRBJ1-2, with 7 bases aligning to TRBD1. The CDR3 spans 15 residues. The germline V gene encodes CDR1 MGHRA and CDR2 YSYEKL. V lost 2 bases and J lost 5; bases outside the gene matches: 8. CDR3 sequence: CASSQLGTERYGYTF. The CDR3 DNA reads as TGCGCCAGCAGCCAACTCGGGACAGAGCGTTATGGCTACACCTTC.

The gene calls are TRBV5-1 and TRBJ1-2; a possible D gene is TRBD1 (5 bases). Trimming removed 4 bases at V and 3 bases at J, with 7 bases between. The CDR3 runs to 12 residues. Germline assignment: CDR1 SGHRS and CDR2 YFSETQ. CDR3 coding DNA: TGCGCCAGCAGCGGGACGGACTATGGCTACACCTTC. It yields the protein CASSGTDYGYTF.

V and J are TRBV5-6 and TRBJ1-2; 10 bases fit TRBD1. The CDR3 length is 14 residues. Trimming took 5 bases from V and 9 from J; bases not matched to a gene: 10. From germline, CDR1 is SGHDT and CDR2 YYEEEE. DNA for the CDR3: TGTGCCAGCAGTCCCCGGGGGACAGGGGCACGCTACACCTTC. This sequence encodes CASSPRGTGARYTF.

The J gene is TRBJ2-6, the V gene TRBV5-1; a weak D match, TRBD1 (5 bases). Trimming cost V 0 bases and J 0 bases, with 16 bases left between them. CDR3 length: 19 amino acids. Germline V gene lookup returns CDR1 SGHRS and CDR2 YFSETQ. The CDR3 region has the DNA TGCGCCAGCAGCTTGGGGGGCCATTCCCCCCTCTCTGGGGCCAACGTCCTGACTTTC. This sequence encodes CASSLGGHSPLSGANVLTF.

The V gene is TRBV5-1, the J gene TRBJ2-5; 14 bases fit TRBD2. The CDR3 has 16 amino acids. Trimming cost V 4 bases and J 5 bases; bases outside gene matches: 7. CDR1 SGHRS and CDR2 YFSETQ come from the germline V gene. The CDR3 loop is CASSPGTSGGGETQYF. CDR3 nucleotides: TGCGCCAGCAGCCCCGGGACTAGCGGGGGAGGCGAGACCCAGTACTTC.

The gene calls are TRBV29-1 and TRBJ1-3; D not certain. V dropped 6 bases and J dropped 2 bases, with 14 bases sitting between them. The CDR3 has 14 amino acids. The V gene's germline CDR1 is SQVTM and CDR2 ANQGSEA. The CDR3 spells CSVNRGGTGNTIYF. Written as DNA, the CDR3 is TGCAGCGTGAATCGGGGAGGCACTGGAAACACCATATATTTT. The variable domain in full, completed from reference TRBV29-1 and TRBJ1-3, reads SAVISQKPSRDICQRGTSLTIQCQVDSQVTMMFWYRQQPGQSLTLIATANQGSEATYESGFVIDKFPISRPNLTFSTLTVSNMSPEDSSIYLCSVNRGGTGNTIYFGEGSWLTVV.

This clone has only one observation. The chain links TRBV2 to TRBJ1-6, with 9 bases that match TRBD1. Unmatched junction bases numbered 11, after V lost 5 bases and J lost 9 bases. Germline V lookup: CDR1 SNHLY, CDR2 FYNNEI. The CDR3 covers 16 residues. The CDR3 reads CASSRAGQGVVSPLHF. The CDR3 DNA reads as TGTGCCAGCAGTCGGGCGGGACAGGGCGTAGTTTCACCCCTCCACTTT.

This clone was seen once. The V call is TRBV14, the J call TRBJ1-2; D ambiguous. Germline CDR1 SGHDN, CDR2 FVKESK. The CDR3 consists of 14 residues. Trimming left V 0 bases short and J 2 bases short, with 7 bases between. The CDR3 DNA is TGTGCCAGCAGCCAAGACACTACCAACTATGGCTACACCTTC. This gives the protein CASSQDTTNYGYTF.

The V call is TRBV6-6, the J call TRBJ2-6; D unresolved. Germline V CDR1 and CDR2: MNHNY, SVGAGI (reference sequence). This CDR3 comprises 14 residues. V lost 0 bases and J lost 5, with 5 bases in between. The CDR3 reads CASSYSSRANVLTF. CDR3 bases: TGTGCCAGCAGTTACTCGTCAAGGGCCAACGTCCTGACTTTC.

This chain connects TRBV27 to TRBJ2-3; TRBD1 agrees at 7 bases. The V and J ends lost 0 bases and 2 bases, in that order; junction bases with no gene match: 5. Germline values: CDR1 MNHEY, CDR2 SMNVEV (reference sequence). This CDR3 spans 16 amino acids. The CDR3 sequence is CASSLSGTEITDTQYF. In DNA form, the CDR3 reads TGTGCCAGCAGTTTATCCGGGACAGAAATCACAGATACGCAGTATTTT.

A single count supports this clone. The V call is TRBV7-9, the J call TRBJ1-1; the match to TRBD1 covers 9 bases. Germline CDR1 and CDR2: SEHNR and FQNEAQ (reference sequence). With V trimmed by 8 bases and J by 8 bases, 6 bases remained unmatched. The CDR3 totals 12 residues. The CDR3 nucleotides read TGTGCCAGCGTCCTAGGGACAGGGGAAGCTTTCTTT. The encoded protein is CASVLGTGEAFF.

This sequence joins TRBV14 and TRBJ2-1; TRBD1 agrees at 7 bases. After removal of 4 bases from V and 0 bases from J, the junction contained 3 bases not matched to a gene. This CDR3 comprises 15 residues. Germline loops: CDR1 SGHDN, CDR2 FVKESK. CDR3 nucleotides: TGTGCCAGCAGCCGGGACAGCAGCTCCTACAATGAGCAGTTCTTC. Translating gives CASSRDSSSYNEQFF.

This rearrangement joins TRBV6-1 to TRBJ1-1; the D gene is possibly TRBD1 (6 bases). This CDR3 has 14 residues. V shed 4 bases and J shed 1 base, with 10 bases lying between them. Germline CDR1 MNHNS, CDR2 SASEGT. This CDR3 is CASSAQGWNTEAFF. Here the CDR3 DNA reads TGTGCCAGCAGTGCACAGGGTTGGAACACTGAAGCTTTCTTT.

The rearrangement joins TRBV7-2 to TRBJ2-6; D gene ambiguous. CDR1 and CDR2 (germline): SGHTA, FQGNSA. The CDR3 sequence is 16 residues long. V lost 5 bases and J 0 bases, leaving 11 bases between the germline ends. In DNA, the CDR3 is TGTGCCAGCAGCCCCCAAGAGCGCTCTGGGGCCAACGTCCTGACTTTC. It translates to CASSPQERSGANVLTF.

The V gene is TRBV7-3, the J gene TRBJ2-7, with 7 bases lining up with TRBD2. The CDR3 consists of 15 residues. The germline V gene has CDR1 SGHTA and CDR2 FQGTGA. Trimming took 3 bases from V and 0 from J; bases not matched to a gene: 5. For the CDR3, the DNA is TGTGCCAGCAGCTTGGGGGGGATCGGCTCCTACGAGCAGTACTTC. Protein: CASSLGGIGSYEQYF.

The V and J genes are TRBV5-3 and TRBJ2-1; 7 nucleotides agree with TRBD1. Being an ORF, TRBV5-3 has a function that is uncertain. V lost 2 bases and J lost 3; bases outside the gene matches: 11. This CDR3 has 17 amino acids. The CDR3 loop is CARSFPRDSSNYNEQFF. CDR3 DNA sequence: TGTGCCAGAAGCTTCCCCCGGGACAGCAGTAACTACAATGAGCAGTTCTTC.

The J gene is TRBJ1-4, the V gene TRBV6-5; TRBD1 matches at 8 bases. J gave up 3 bases and V 6 bases, and 3 bases lay outside the gene matches. CDR1 is MNHEY and CDR2 is SVGAGI in the germline V gene. This CDR3 has 14 amino acids. DNA for the CDR3: TGTGCCAGCAGCCCGACAGGGGCTAATGAAAAACTGTTTTTT. Its translation: CASSPTGANEKLFF.

The chain uses TRBV6-5 and TRBJ1-1; TRBD1 matches at 7 bases. This CDR3 is 12 amino acids long. After removal of 5 bases from V and 4 bases from J, the junction contained 1 base not matched to a gene. The germline gives CDR1 MNHEY, CDR2 SVGAGI. CDR3 DNA sequence: TGTGCCAGCAGTGGGACAGTCACTGAAGCTTTCTTT. Its protein product is CASSGTVTEAFF.

This clone was counted between two and nine times. The rearrangement uses TRBV6-5 and TRBJ1-2, with 9 bases aligning to TRBD1. After removal of 2 bases from V and 5 bases from J, the junction contained 9 bases not matched to a gene. Germline V lookup: CDR1 MNHEY, CDR2 SVGAGI. The CDR3 length is 16 residues. Here the CDR3 DNA reads TGTGCCAGCAGTTACCGAAGAACAGGGGGCGGGTATGGCTACACCTTC. Its protein is CASSYRRTGGGYGYTF.

The chain links TRBV6-1 to TRBJ2-3, with 14 bases lining up with TRBD2. Germline CDR1 reads MNHNS; CDR2 reads SASEGT. V lost 9 bases and J lost 8; bases outside the gene matches: 7. This CDR3 region has 14 residues. CDR3 sequence reads: CASSSGTSGGTQYF. The CDR3 DNA reads TGTGCCAGTTCCTCCGGGACTAGCGGGGGTACGCAGTATTTT.

This rearrangement joins TRBV18 to TRBJ1-2, with 7 bases matching TRBD1. The junction had 9 bases not matched to a gene; V was cut back by 1 base and J by 4 bases. Germline V gives CDR1 KGHSH, CDR2 LQKENI. This CDR3 has 16 residues. The CDR3 spells CASSPRLDRVSYGYTF. CDR3 DNA sequence: TGTGCCAGCTCACCACGCCTTGACAGGGTGAGCTATGGCTACACCTTC. Variable domain in full (rest from reference TRBV18 and TRBJ1-2): NAGVMQNPRHLVRRRGQEARLRCSPMKGHSHVYWYRQLPEEGLKFMVYLQKENIIDESGMPKERFSAEFPKEGPSILRIQQVVRGDSAAYFCASSPRLDRVSYGYTFGSGTRLTVV.

The CDR3 here is CASSGLAGLQETQYF. In nucleotides, the CDR3 is TGTGCCAGCAGTGGACTAGCGGGGCTTCAAGAGACCCAGTACTTC. The V and J genes are TRBV2 and TRBJ2-5, with 11 bases matching TRBD2. Germline assignment: CDR1 SNHLY and CDR2 FYNNEI. Losses at the gene ends were 4 bases for V and 2 bases for J; bases not matched to a gene: 3. The CDR3 spans 15 residues.